The 2 T cell receptor beta chains below were found in one sample sequenced in a study of blood T cell repertoires in COVID-19. Profiling relied on immunoSEQ multiplex PCR, and the TCRdb table lists in-frame clones only, not all of them. This sample carries 140,000 to 150,000 clones, 84% of them seen once, and the ten largest clones take around 45%. Sequenced: peripheral blood. The receptors derive from a human donor in a cohort sampled during active COVID-19.

The chain has TRBV6-2 or TRBV6-3 and TRBJ1-5; D perhaps matches TRBD1 (5 bases). CDR1 is MNHEY, CDR2 SVGEGT, per germline. V was cut by 5 bases and J by 7 bases, with 6 bases left in between. The CDR3 runs 11 residues. The CDR3: CASSRGQPQHF. In nucleotides, the CDR3 is TGTGCCAGCAGTAGGGGACAGCCCCAGCATTTT.

The V gene is TRBV28, the J gene TRBJ1-5; 8 bases align to TRBD1. The V gene's germline CDR1 is MDHEN and CDR2 SYDVKM. The CDR3 totals 19 residues. V gave up 6 bases and J gave up 0 bases; unmatched junction bases: 16. CDR3 sequence reads: CASRRRGPFPNYSNQPQHF. DNA of the CDR3: TGTGCCAGCAGACGCAGGGGGCCCTTTCCCAACTATAGCAATCAGCCCCAGCATTTT.